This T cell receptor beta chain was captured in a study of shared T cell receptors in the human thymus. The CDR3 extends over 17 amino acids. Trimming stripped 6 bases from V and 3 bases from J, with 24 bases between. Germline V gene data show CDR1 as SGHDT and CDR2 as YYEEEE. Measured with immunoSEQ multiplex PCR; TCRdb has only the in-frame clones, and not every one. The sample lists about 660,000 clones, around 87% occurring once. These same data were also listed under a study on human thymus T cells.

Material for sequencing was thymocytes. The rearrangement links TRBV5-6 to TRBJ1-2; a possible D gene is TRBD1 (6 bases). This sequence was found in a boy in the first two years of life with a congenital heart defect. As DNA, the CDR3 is TGTGCCAGCACCCGGAGGTTGGCAGGGGTTGGGGACTATGGCTACACCTTC. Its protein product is CASTRRLAGVGDYGYTF.